A single T cell receptor beta chain is shown here with its context. Its antigen remains unidentified. Base qualities are missing; no much larger clone stands one base away. The data are from a study of blood T cell repertoires in COVID-19 (dated by TCRdb to the early 2020s). At the level of the whole study: Samples from collaborators originated in the United States, Italy and Spain and spanned both the acute and convalescent phases of COVID-19. The material from the prospective study consisted of cDNA or gDNA derived from T cells, B-cell-depleted T cells, or PBMCs. Subjects who had been exposed to COVID-19, were actively infected with it, or had recovered from it provided the deeply sampled blood TCRbeta repertoires that made up the dataset. The repertoires were released in a freely available public database meant as a resource for research on the immune response to SARS-CoV-2. Samples were obtained from the ongoing ImmuneRACE study (first 160 participants) and from 1,254 subjects provided by 6 global collaborators. The sample metadata nearly always contained a de-identified subject ID, COVID-19 status, age in years and sex. HLA class I and class II types, where available, came from metadata supplied by the sample provider rather than from assay-based typing. What the authors observed across the whole study: Clinical and demographic metadata were provided uncurated, with the amount varying by source and participant.

The immunoSEQ Assay, a bias-controlled multiplex PCR, was used to amplify TCRbeta CDR3 regions from genomic DNA. The authors' pipeline ran thus. Nucleated cell counts per sample were estimated from amplification of reference gene primers within the assay. Sequence reads were collapsed and filtered to measure the absolute abundance of every unique TCRbeta CDR3 rearrangement. For each sample, productive Simpson clonality was calculated by taking the square root of Simpson's diversity index across productive rearrangements. TCRdb took over this immuneACCESS table, retaining in-frame rearrangements with V and J assigned. Such tables are incomplete; in checked studies, under half of the missing clones stem from an unresolved V gene, and the remainder is unexplained. V and J calls and clone size are those listed in that table; D and trimming were worked out from the DNA. The sample contains 350,000 or so clones, about 87% of them found a single time. 10% of the sample is held by the ten biggest clonotypes.

One collaborating source in Seattle enrolled patients while the patients were actively infected and followed the patients over time throughout the course of disease. Collaborating institutions collected whole blood in K2EDTA tubes following their own protocols. For TCRbeta analysis, collaborators shipped samples in one of three forms: frozen whole blood, isolated PBMCs, or DNA extracted from either of those sample types. The germline V and J ends show losses of 4 bases and 8 bases respectively, and no gene match explains 4 bases of the junction. Spanning cysteine to phenylalanine, the CDR3 consists of 14 amino acids. The only DNA kept is the CDR3, 42 bases in frame from the first base. CDR1 and CDR2 (SEHNR, FQNEAQ) derive from the germline V gene (reference sequence).

The sample was peripheral blood. The TCR comes from a woman in her 30s with COVID-19, enrolled during active disease. The rearranged segments are TRBV7-9 and TRBJ1-4, with 10 bases in between that match TRBD1. The CDR3 protein: CASSSGTGEEKLFF. The DNA is TGTGCCAGCAGCTCCGGGACAGGGGAAGAAAAACTGTTTTTT.